These 22 T cell receptor beta chains originate from one sample sequenced in a study of response to subunit inactivated influenza vaccine. In TCRdb, the RT-PCR reads were re-called with MiXCR into one record per CDR3 protein. The sample consists of hundreds of thousands of distinct CDR3 sequences, approximately 13% of them appearing once. The source was PBMCs from blood, collected more than 35 days after vaccination. Every receptor here comes from a middle-aged man who received an inactivated influenza vaccine.

This clonotype was observed a handful of times. This chain links TRBV20-1 with TRBJ2-7; D not certain. Per the germline V gene, CDR1 is DFQATT and CDR2 is SNEGSKA (reference sequence). The CDR3 consists of 16 residues. Trimming took off 3 bases at V and 1 base at J, with 19 bases between the two ends. CDR3 DNA: TGCAGTGCTAGGGATCTCCAATCGCGTGGGTCCTACGAGCAGTACTTC. This codes for CSARDLQSRGSYEQYF.

This clonotype has at least ten counts. This chain links TRBV5-1 with TRBJ2-1, with 8 nucleotides matching TRBD2. The length of the CDR3 is 14 residues. Trimming removed 6 bases from V and 2 bases from J; junction bases left unmatched: 4. Germline lookup yields CDR1 SGHRS and CDR2 YFSETQ. This CDR3 reads CASTGGDPYNEQFF. The CDR3 coding sequence is TGCGCCAGCACCGGGGGGGACCCCTACAATGAGCAGTTCTTC.

This rearrangement joins TRBV7-6 to TRBJ1-1; 8 bases agree with TRBD1. The J segment lost 4 bases and the V segment lost 1 base, leaving 2 bases of the junction unmatched. Germline CDR1 is SGHVS and CDR2 is FNYEAQ. The CDR3 is 14 amino acids. This chain's CDR3 is CASSLGRGPTEAFF. CDR3 DNA sequence: TGTGCCAGCAGCTTAGGCAGGGGGCCCACTGAAGCTTTCTTT.

This clonotype was seen a few times. The V gene is TRBV20-1, the J gene TRBJ2-5, with D maybe TRBD1 (6 bases). Trimming took 6 bases from V and 0 from J, leaving 14 bases between them. Germline CDR1 DFQATT, CDR2 SNEGSKA (reference sequence). The CDR3 has 14 amino acids. CDR3: CSARTASYQETQYF. CDR3 DNA: TGCAGTGCCAGGACAGCGTCGTACCAAGAGACCCAGTACTTC.

In its sample, this clonotype was seen many times. This chain joins TRBV29-1 and TRBJ2-2; TRBD2 matches at 10 bases. Losses at the gene ends were 2 bases for V and 2 bases for J; bases not matched to a gene: 5. CDR3 size: 16 residues. Germline loops: CDR1 SQVTM, CDR2 ANQGSEA. CDR3 protein: CSVELRTSGNTGELFF. The CDR3 region has the DNA TGCAGCGTTGAATTGAGGACTAGCGGCAACACCGGGGAGCTGTTTTTT.

This clonotype was counted many times. The J gene is TRBJ1-5, the V gene TRBV5-6; tentatively, D is TRBD1 (5 bases). Germline V gene sequence: CDR1 SGHDT, CDR2 YYEEEE. Trimming cost V 1 base and J 4 bases, with 9 bases left between them. The CDR3 extends over 14 amino acids. CDR3 nucleotide sequence: TGTGCCAGCAGCTTGAAGGGACCGAATCAGCCCCAGCATTTT. Residues: CASSLKGPNQPQHF.

There are a few counts of this clonotype. V usage is TRBV9 and J usage is TRBJ2-1; D perhaps matches TRBD1 (6 bases). This CDR3 comprises 17 residues. V was pared by 4 bases and J by 4 bases, with 21 bases between. Per germline, CDR1 SGDLS and CDR2 YYNGEE. CDR3 sequence reads: CASSTPFRGSKYNEQFF. CDR3 bases: TGTGCCAGCAGCACACCTTTCAGGGGATCGAAGTACAATGAGCAGTTCTTC. The variable domain in full, with the rest retrieved from reference TRBV9 and TRBJ2-1, is DSGVTQTPKHLITATGQRVTLRCSPRSGDLSVYWYQQSLDQGLQFLIQYYNGEERAKGNILERFSAQQFPDLHSELNLSSLELGDSALYFCASSTPFRGSKYNEQFFGPGTRLTVL.

This clonotype was picked up a small number of times. The rearrangement joins TRBV5-5 to TRBJ1-6; D is uncertain. Germline CDR1 and CDR2: SGHKS and YYEKEE (reference sequence). CDR3 length: 16 amino acids. With 2 bases removed from V and 7 bases from J, the gap between germline ends came to 16 bases. The CDR3 DNA reads as TGTGCCAGCAGCTTAAGTGGAGGCTTGGCAAATTCACCCCTCCACTTT. Residues: CASSLSGGLANSPLHF.

This clonotype was picked up one time. The gene calls are TRBV1 and TRBJ1-5. TRBV1 is given as a pseudogene. The CDR3 is 16 residues long. The CDR3 DNA is TGCACCAGCAGCCAAGACAGCCTCTTCGGCAATCAGCCCCAGCATTTT. This codes for CTSSQDSLFGNQPQHF.

This chain links TRBV20-1 with TRBJ2-7, with D possibly TRBD1 on 5 matching bases. V was shortened by 1 base and J by 7 bases, with 11 bases between the two germline ends. CDR1 is DFQATT and CDR2 is SNEGSKA in the germline V gene (reference sequence). The CDR3 sequence is 12 residues long. The CDR3 spells CSARAESGEQYF. The CDR3 bases are TGCAGTGCTAGAGCTGAGTCAGGGGAGCAGTACTTC.

A few counts support this clonotype. This rearrangement joins TRBV19 to TRBJ2-2; 9 bases match TRBD1. This CDR3 spans 15 amino acids. Trimming removed 9 bases from V and 5 bases from J; junction bases left unmatched: 10. CDR1 and CDR2 from the germline V gene are LNHDA and SQIVND (reference sequence). CDR3 DNA sequence: TGTGCCAGCAGGATCGGACAGGGGAGGACCGGGGAGCTGTTTTTT. This translates into CASRIGQGRTGELFF.

A few counts support this clonotype. V gene TRBV24-1 combines with J gene TRBJ2-5; the D is unclear. Germline V gene data show CDR1 as KGHDR and CDR2 as SFDVKD. The V and J ends lost 3 bases and 2 bases respectively, with 9 bases between them. The CDR3 has 14 amino acids. For the CDR3, the DNA is TGTGCCACCAGTGATACAAAAAAGCAAGAGACCCAGTACTTC. This encodes CATSDTKKQETQYF.

In its sample, this clonotype was seen many times. The chain combines TRBV20-1 with TRBJ2-1; no definite D call. The V end was cut by 0 bases, the J end by 7 bases, with 1 base between. The CDR3 spans 10 residues. Germline CDR1 DFQATT, CDR2 SNEGSKA (reference sequence). This CDR3 is CSARDNEQFF. The CDR3 DNA sequence: TGCAGTGCTAGAGATAATGAGCAGTTCTTC.

This clonotype was seen a handful of times. The V and J genes are TRBV13 and TRBJ2-5; 9 bases are a match to TRBD2. With V trimmed by 3 bases and J by 4 bases, 6 bases remained unmatched. The length of the CDR3 is 15 residues. Germline CDR1 and CDR2: PRHDT and FYEKMQ (reference sequence). CDR3 residues: CASSFGREGPETQYF. DNA for the CDR3: TGTGCCAGCAGCTTTGGGCGGGAGGGCCCAGAGACCCAGTACTTC.

This clonotype was counted only a few times. The chain combines TRBV7-9 with TRBJ1-6, with D perhaps matching TRBD1 (5 bases). V was pared by 1 base and J by 5 bases, with 9 bases between. CDR1 is SEHNR, CDR2 FQNEAQ, per germline (reference sequence). The CDR3 totals 15 residues. The CDR3 sequence is CASSLGQFHNSPLHF. CDR3 DNA: TGTGCCAGCAGCTTAGGACAGTTCCATAATTCACCCCTCCACTTT.

There are a few counts of this clonotype. The chain recombines TRBV10-3 with TRBJ2-7, with 9 bases identical to TRBD1. Germline V gene sequence: CDR1 ENHRY, CDR2 SYGVKD. J was trimmed by 1 base and V by 4 bases; bases with no gene match: 11. This CDR3 is built from 17 residues. The CDR3 reads CAISVSNPGTGSYEQYF. The CDR3 bases are TGTGCCATCAGTGTTTCAAACCCCGGGACAGGGTCCTACGAGCAGTACTTC.

Only a few counts were recorded for this clonotype. V gene TRBV28 combines with J gene TRBJ2-7; D is uncertain. This CDR3 has 13 residues. The germline V gene has CDR1 MDHEN and CDR2 SYDVKM. V shed 4 bases and J shed 6 bases, with 13 bases lying between them. The CDR3 sequence: CASSSPPPPEQYF. Here the CDR3 DNA reads TGTGCCAGCAGTTCTCCGCCCCCCCCCGAGCAGTACTTC.

This clonotype was seen only a few times. The chain combines TRBV20-1 with TRBJ1-1; 8 bases are a match to TRBD1. Germline lookup yields CDR1 DFQATT and CDR2 SNEGSKA (reference sequence). Losses at the gene ends were 6 bases for V and 4 bases for J; bases not matched to a gene: 19. The CDR3 is made up of 17 amino acids. CDR3 amino acids: CSAAPEDRDVNPTEAFF. The CDR3 coding sequence is TGCAGTGCGGCCCCTGAGGACAGGGACGTGAATCCCACTGAAGCTTTCTTT.

In this sample, this clonotype turned up a few times. J is TRBJ2-2 and V is TRBV6-2 or TRBV6-3; D not certain. Looked up from germline, CDR1 is MNHEY and CDR2 is SVGEGT. The CDR3 covers 17 residues. V lost 5 bases and J 0 bases, leaving 16 bases between the germline ends. The chain's CDR3 is CASSPSRGQSNTGELFF. The CDR3, as DNA: TGTGCCAGCAGTCCCAGTCGTGGGCAATCGAACACCGGGGAGCTGTTTTTT.

This clonotype was counted many times. The J gene is TRBJ2-1, the V gene TRBV12-3 or TRBV12-4; D ambiguous. The germline V and J ends were trimmed by 6 bases and 8 bases, with 14 bases remaining between them. CDR3 length: 13 amino acids. The CDR3 sequence: CASSTSRRYEQFF. In DNA, the CDR3 is TGTGCCAGCAGCACCTCACGTCGTTATGAGCAGTTCTTC.

This chain links TRBV4-3 with TRBJ2-7, with 10 nucleotides matching TRBD2. Losses at the gene ends were 1 base for V and 4 bases for J; bases not matched to a gene: 10. In germline, CDR1 is LGHNA, CDR2 YSLEER. There are 17 residues in the CDR3. CDR3 loop: CASSQGLAGARIYEQYF. CDR3 coding DNA: TGCGCCAGCAGCCAAGGTCTAGCGGGAGCCCGAATATACGAGCAGTACTTC.

This clonotype was seen a handful of times. The rearrangement uses TRBV20-1 and TRBJ2-7, with 7 nucleotides matching TRBD1. V shed 6 bases and J 0 bases; nucleotides not matched to a gene: 11. Germline CDR1 DFQATT, CDR2 SNEGSKA (reference sequence). The CDR3 consists of 15 residues. This CDR3 is CSAPDGAGGSYEQYF. The CDR3 DNA follows: TGCAGTGCCCCGGACGGGGCAGGGGGCTCCTACGAGCAGTACTTC.